Listed below are T cell receptor beta chains from one sample, sequenced in a study of T cells after yellow fever vaccination. TCRdb fed the 5' RACE reads into MiXCR, producing one record per CDR3 protein. The sample consists of hundreds of thousands of distinct CDR3 sequences, about 12% of them appearing once. The material was PBMCs, obtained on the day of the yellow fever booster vaccination. These receptors were obtained from a man aged 25-45 years who received the YFV17D yellow fever vaccine. Each CDR3 is given with its conserved first and last residue. The order of the fields is J gene, clone size, V gene, D gene, CDR3 protein, CDR3 DNA. A D gene is named only where the DNA matches it firmly. Some rows have no size entry. The others give once, few or many, or a class for an expanded clone.

j_gene: TRBJ1-4
abundance: NA
v_gene: TRBV30
d_gene: NA
CDR3aa: CAWSVLTEKLFF
CDR3nt: TGTGCCTGGAGTGTACTGACGGAAAAACTGTTTTTT

j_gene: TRBJ2-7
abundance: NA
v_gene: TRBV5-6
d_gene: NA
CDR3aa: CASSLGGRRSYEQYF
CDR3nt: TGTGCCAGCAGCTTAGGTGGGAGGCGCTCCTACGAGCAGTACTTC

j_gene: TRBJ2-1
abundance: NA
v_gene: TRBV3-1
d_gene: NA
CDR3aa: CASSQGLGANEQFF
CDR3nt: TGTGCCAGCAGCCAAGGACTAGGCGCCAATGAGCAGTTCTTC

j_gene: TRBJ2-4
abundance: few
v_gene: TRBV20-1
d_gene: NA
CDR3aa: CSARDRGLGGDIQYF
CDR3nt: TGCAGTGCTAGAGATCGGGGACTGGGAGGAGACATTCAGTACTTC

j_gene: TRBJ1-2
abundance: few
v_gene: TRBV6-5
d_gene: NA
CDR3aa: CASSYSDRANYGYTF
CDR3nt: TGTGCCAGCAGTTACTCTGACAGAGCTAACTATGGCTACACCTTC

j_gene: TRBJ1-1
abundance: NA
v_gene: TRBV28
d_gene: NA
CDR3aa: CASSLYREGTEAFF
CDR3nt: TGTGCCAGCAGTTTGTACAGGGAGGGGACTGAAGCTTTCTTT

j_gene: TRBJ2-5
abundance: few
v_gene: TRBV15
d_gene: NA
CDR3aa: CATSRDQGETQYF
CDR3nt: TGTGCCACCAGCAGAGACCAGGGGGAGACCCAGTACTTC

j_gene: TRBJ2-4
abundance: few
v_gene: TRBV4-3
d_gene: NA
CDR3aa: CASSQDSGLGNIQYF
CDR3nt: TGCGCCAGCAGCCAAGACAGTGGGTTGGGAAACATTCAGTACTTC

j_gene: TRBJ2-3
abundance: few
v_gene: TRBV7-9
d_gene: TRBD2
CDR3aa: CASSTDLLAGVTQYF
CDR3nt: TGTGCCAGCAGCACCGACCTACTAGCGGGAGTTACGCAGTATTTT

j_gene: TRBJ2-7
abundance: few
v_gene: TRBV5-6
d_gene: NA
CDR3aa: CASSLSLGGNYEQYF
CDR3nt: TGTGCCAGCAGCTTGTCGTTGGGGGGTAACTACGAGCAGTACTTC

j_gene: TRBJ1-1
abundance: NA
v_gene: TRBV28
d_gene: NA
CDR3aa: CASSLRMRGGTEAFF
CDR3nt: TGTGCCAGCAGTTTAAGGATGAGGGGTGGGACTGAAGCTTTCTTT

j_gene: TRBJ2-5
abundance: NA
v_gene: TRBV21-1
d_gene: NA
CDR3aa: CASSNRTQETQYF
CDR3nt: TGTGCCAGCAGCAACAGGACCCAGGAGACCCAGTACTTC

j_gene: TRBJ2-7
abundance: NA
v_gene: TRBV27
d_gene: TRBD2
CDR3aa: CASRRVAGGAYEQYF
CDR3nt: TGTGCCAGCCGGAGAGTAGCGGGAGGTGCCTACGAGCAGTACTTC

j_gene: TRBJ1-6
abundance: NA
v_gene: TRBV20-1
d_gene: NA
CDR3aa: CSARDIGNSPLHF
CDR3nt: TGCAGTGCTAGAGATATCGGCAATTCACCCCTCCACTTT

j_gene: TRBJ2-7
abundance: few
v_gene: TRBV28
d_gene: TRBD2
CDR3aa: CASSPTSGRAHEQYF
CDR3nt: TGTGCCAGCTCCCCTACTAGCGGGAGGGCCCACGAGCAGTACTTC

j_gene: TRBJ2-7
abundance: many
v_gene: TRBV29-1
d_gene: NA
CDR3aa: CSVERFQGGGRSYEQYF
CDR3nt: TGCAGCGTTGAGCGGTTTCAGGGGGGGGGGAGAAGCTACGAGCAGTACTTC

j_gene: TRBJ2-7
abundance: NA
v_gene: TRBV6-5
d_gene: NA
CDR3aa: CASRYEQYF
CDR3nt: TGTGCCAGCAGATACGAGCAGTACTTC

j_gene: TRBJ2-2
abundance: many
v_gene: TRBV28
d_gene: NA
CDR3aa: CASPQRVNTGELFF
CDR3nt: TGTGCCAGCCCCCAACGGGTGAACACCGGGGAGCTGTTTTTT

j_gene: TRBJ1-6
abundance: many
v_gene: TRBV20-1
d_gene: NA
CDR3aa: CSARAANSPLHF
CDR3nt: TGCAGTGCTAGAGCAGCTAATTCACCCCTCCACTTT

j_gene: TRBJ1-2
abundance: NA
v_gene: TRBV14
d_gene: NA
CDR3aa: CASSQYRYGYTF
CDR3nt: TGTGCCAGCAGCCAATATCGTTATGGCTACACCTTC

j_gene: TRBJ2-1
abundance: many
v_gene: TRBV12-3/TRBV12-4
d_gene: TRBD2
CDR3aa: CASTGGLASLSEQFF
CDR3nt: TGTGCCAGCACCGGGGGACTAGCAAGCCTAAGTGAGCAGTTCTTC

j_gene: TRBJ2-6
abundance: NA
v_gene: TRBV30
d_gene: NA
CDR3aa: CAWSRGGANVLTF
CDR3nt: TGTGCCTGGAGTCGCGGTGGGGCCAACGTCCTGACTTTC

j_gene: TRBJ1-5
abundance: NA
v_gene: TRBV20-1
d_gene: TRBD1
CDR3aa: CSATTRGGGDQPQHF
CDR3nt: TGCAGTGCTACCACCCGGGGAGGGGGCGATCAGCCCCAGCATTTT

j_gene: TRBJ2-1
abundance: NA
v_gene: TRBV14
d_gene: NA
CDR3aa: CASSQDWDPQDEQFF
CDR3nt: TGTGCCAGCAGCCAAGATTGGGACCCCCAGGATGAGCAGTTCTTC

j_gene: TRBJ2-3
abundance: few
v_gene: TRBV4-2
d_gene: TRBD2
CDR3aa: CASSQGGAGGPADTQYF
CDR3nt: TGTGCCAGCAGCCAAGGGGGCGCGGGAGGGCCGGCAGATACGCAGTATTTT

j_gene: TRBJ2-1
abundance: many
v_gene: TRBV19
d_gene: TRBD2
CDR3aa: CASSPGTSRYNEQFF
CDR3nt: TGTGCCAGTAGCCCCGGGACTAGCAGATACAATGAGCAGTTCTTC

j_gene: TRBJ2-7
abundance: NA
v_gene: TRBV20-1
d_gene: TRBD2
CDR3aa: CSASPGGAGYEQYF
CDR3nt: TGCAGTGCTTCCCCGGGAGGGGCGGGGTACGAGCAGTACTTC

j_gene: TRBJ2-7
abundance: few
v_gene: TRBV11-2
d_gene: TRBD2
CDR3aa: CASSLAPAGGYEQYF
CDR3nt: TGTGCCAGCAGCTTAGCTCCAGCGGGAGGGTACGAGCAGTACTTC

j_gene: TRBJ2-2
abundance: few
v_gene: TRBV29-1
d_gene: TRBD1
CDR3aa: CSVSGQGLASGELFF
CDR3nt: TGCAGCGTTTCGGGACAGGGGCTGGCGTCCGGGGAGCTGTTTTTT

j_gene: TRBJ2-4
abundance: few
v_gene: TRBV15
d_gene: TRBD1
CDR3aa: CATSGRQGVAKNIQYF
CDR3nt: TGTGCCACCAGCGGGAGACAGGGAGTAGCCAAAAACATTCAGTACTTC

j_gene: TRBJ2-7
abundance: NA
v_gene: TRBV7-8
d_gene: NA
CDR3aa: CASSLGSVSYEQYF
CDR3nt: TGTGCCAGCAGCTTAGGGTCAGTATCCTACGAGCAGTACTTC

j_gene: TRBJ2-3
abundance: few
v_gene: TRBV20-1
d_gene: TRBD2
CDR3aa: CSASASGGMADTQYF
CDR3nt: TGCAGTGCTTCGGCTAGCGGGGGGATGGCAGATACGCAGTATTTT

j_gene: TRBJ2-1
abundance: NA
v_gene: TRBV14
d_gene: TRBD2
CDR3aa: CASSTVSGRAYNEQFF
CDR3nt: TGTGCCAGCAGCACCGTTAGCGGGAGGGCCTACAATGAGCAGTTCTTC

j_gene: TRBJ2-1
abundance: few
v_gene: TRBV10-3
d_gene: TRBD2
CDR3aa: CAISDPLAGVTYNEQFF
CDR3nt: TGTGCCATCAGTGACCCATTGGCGGGAGTAACCTACAATGAGCAGTTCTTC

j_gene: TRBJ2-1
abundance: few
v_gene: TRBV11-2
d_gene: NA
CDR3aa: CASSLGEVNEQFF
CDR3nt: TGTGCCAGCAGCTTAGGGGAGGTCAATGAGCAGTTCTTC

j_gene: TRBJ1-2
abundance: many
v_gene: TRBV29-1
d_gene: TRBD1
CDR3aa: CSVKGTGGYYTF
CDR3nt: TGCAGCGTCAAAGGGACAGGGGGTTACTACACCTTC

j_gene: TRBJ2-3
abundance: many
v_gene: TRBV5-6
d_gene: NA
CDR3aa: CASRRGVADTQYF
CDR3nt: TGTGCCAGCAGACGTGGTGTTGCAGATACGCAGTATTTT

j_gene: TRBJ2-1
abundance: NA
v_gene: TRBV7-9
d_gene: NA
CDR3aa: CARETTAGTEQFF
CDR3nt: TGTGCCAGAGAGACTACCGCGGGCACTGAGCAGTTCTTC

j_gene: TRBJ2-1
abundance: few
v_gene: TRBV3-1
d_gene: NA
CDR3aa: CASSHGRLSGPYNEQFF
CDR3nt: TGTGCCAGCAGCCATGGTCGCCTTAGCGGACCCTACAATGAGCAGTTCTTC

j_gene: TRBJ2-1
abundance: NA
v_gene: TRBV20-1
d_gene: TRBD2
CDR3aa: CSASLGLAGEGASNEQFF
CDR3nt: TGCAGTGCTAGCCTGGGACTAGCGGGAGAGGGGGCTAGCAATGAGCAGTTCTTC

j_gene: TRBJ2-5
abundance: NA
v_gene: TRBV12-3/TRBV12-4
d_gene: NA
CDR3aa: CASRNRSETQYF
CDR3nt: TGTGCCAGCAGGAACCGATCAGAGACCCAGTACTTC

j_gene: TRBJ1-1
abundance: NA
v_gene: TRBV30
d_gene: NA
CDR3aa: CALERGTEAFF
CDR3nt: TGTGCCTTGGAACGGGGCACTGAAGCTTTCTTT

j_gene: TRBJ1-1
abundance: NA
v_gene: TRBV25-1
d_gene: NA
CDR3aa: CASSGRRRGEAAWVNTEAFF
CDR3nt: TGTGCCAGCAGTGGGAGGAGAAGGGGCGAGGCCGCGTGGGTGAACACTGAAGCTTTCTTT

j_gene: TRBJ2-7
abundance: NA
v_gene: TRBV5-1
d_gene: TRBD1
CDR3aa: CASSLGQGSTEQYF
CDR3nt: TGCGCCAGCAGCTTGGGACAGGGGTCTACTGAGCAGTACTTC

j_gene: TRBJ1-1
abundance: few
v_gene: TRBV6-1
d_gene: TRBD1
CDR3aa: CASRETGVSTEAFF
CDR3nt: TGTGCCAGCAGAGAGACAGGGGTGAGCACTGAAGCTTTCTTT

j_gene: TRBJ2-1
abundance: many
v_gene: TRBV5-5
d_gene: NA
CDR3aa: CASSFGQGYNEQFF
CDR3nt: TGTGCCAGCAGCTTCGGTCAGGGTTACAATGAGCAGTTCTTC